The next 2 T cell receptor beta chains were all read from a single sample in a study of CD8+ T cells in alopecia areata. Extracted RNA was reverse transcribed into cDNA, the sequencing template. Generated by immunoSEQ multiplex PCR, the TCRdb table keeps only in-frame clones and is missing some. In the table there are 200,000 or so clones, 50% to 70% of which are singletons. The sample in question was CD4+ T cells sorted from blood, obtained at week 0. The source of these receptors is a human donor with alopecia areata.

V gene TRBV29-1 combines with J gene TRBJ2-3; perhaps D is TRBD1 or TRBD2 (5 bases each). Germline CDR1 SQVTM, CDR2 ANQGSEA. The CDR3 is 13 residues long. V lost 2 bases and J 0 bases, leaving 6 bases between the germline ends. Written as DNA, the CDR3 is TGCAGCGTTGAATGGGGGAGCACAGATACGCAGTATTTT. It encodes CSVEWGSTDTQYF.

This clone was counted a few times. V usage is TRBV18 and J usage is TRBJ2-1; tentative D call: TRBD2 (6 bases). This CDR3 spans 17 amino acids. V lost 1 base and J 0 bases, leaving 13 bases between the germline ends. Germline V gene lookup returns CDR1 KGHSH and CDR2 LQKENI. The CDR3 DNA reads as TGTGCCAGCTCACCACTCGACGGAGGGAGCTCCTACAATGAGCAGTTCTTC. Protein: CASSPLDGGSSYNEQFF.